A selection of T cell receptor beta chains follows, all from one sample in a study of blood T cell repertoires in COVID-19. The table came from immunoSEQ multiplex PCR; TCRdb's copy has only in-frame clones and leaves some out. Of hundreds of thousands of clones in the sample, about 91% are singletons; the top ten hold approximately 9.4%. Source material: PBMCs or T cells enriched from blood (not recorded which). The source is a woman aged 40-49 years who had recovered from COVID-19. Each CDR3 is given with its conserved first and last residue. The order of the fields is CDR3 DNA, CDR3 protein, D gene, V gene, clone size, J gene. D genes are given only for firm matches. Size values are once, few and many counts, or a class for expanded clones, and some rows have none.

TGTGCCAGTAGTACGAACCGGGACAGGGGGCGGAATCAGCCCCAGCATTTT,CASSTNRDRGRNQPQHF,TRBD1,TRBV19,.,TRBJ1-5
TGTGCCAGTAGTTCGGGTCGCTTAAGCGGGGAGCTGTTTTTT,CASSSGRLSGELFF,.,TRBV19,.,TRBJ2-2
TGTGCCAGCAGTTTCGGCCGGGACTTTTTACACGAGCAGTACTTC,CASSFGRDFLHEQYF,.,TRBV28,.,TRBJ2-7
TGCAGCGCGGGACTAGCGGGGGGTGAGCAGTTCTTC,CSAGLAGGEQFF,TRBD2,TRBV29-1,.,TRBJ2-1
TGTGCCAGCAGTTCGGACAGGGTTCAGCCCCAGCATTTT,CASSSDRVQPQHF,TRBD1,TRBV12-3/TRBV12-4,.,TRBJ1-5
TGTGCCAGCAAAAGGACAGGGGGCGACGAGCAGTACTTC,CASKRTGGDEQYF,TRBD1,TRBV25-1,.,TRBJ2-7
TGTGCCAGCAGCGCCTCGGGGGTAACTGAAGCTTTCTTT,CASSASGVTEAFF,.,TRBV7-6,.,TRBJ1-1
TGTGCCACCAGTCTCCGGTCTAGCGGGGCCTACAATGAGCAGTTCTTC,CATSLRSSGAYNEQFF,TRBD2,TRBV24-1,.,TRBJ2-1
TGTGCCAGCAGCTTAGGACTCGGGGGGATTCTTGAAAAACTGTTTTTT,CASSLGLGGILEKLFF,.,TRBV7-2,.,TRBJ1-4
TGTGCCAGCAGTGCACATGGCAGCGGAACTGGAAACACCATATATTTT,CASSAHGSGTGNTIYF,.,TRBV2,.,TRBJ1-3
TGTGCCATCAGCGGGTCGGGGAATTATAATTCACCCCTCCACTTT,CAISGSGNYNSPLHF,.,TRBV10-3,.,TRBJ1-6
TGCAGCGTCCAAGGGACCTCGGAGGGCTATGGCTACACCTTC,CSVQGTSEGYGYTF,.,TRBV29-1,.,TRBJ1-2
TGTGCCACCAGCAGAGTCCTAGGCTCTGGAAACACCATATATTTT,CATSRVLGSGNTIYF,.,TRBV15,.,TRBJ1-3
TGTGCCAGTAGTATTAACAGCTTCAAGGAGACCCAGTACTTC,CASSINSFKETQYF,.,TRBV19,.,TRBJ2-5
TGCGCCAGCAGCCGAGGTGAACCGACAGATAGCTATGGCTACACCTTC,CASSRGEPTDSYGYTF,.,TRBV4-1,.,TRBJ1-2
TGTGCCAGCAGCTTGGGACAGATAGTGAACACTGAAGCTTTCTTT,CASSLGQIVNTEAFF,TRBD1,TRBV7-3,once,TRBJ1-1
TGTGCCAGCAGCGTCCGGGACAGCAATAATTCACCCCTCCACTTT,CASSVRDSNNSPLHF,TRBD1,TRBV9,once,TRBJ1-6
TGTGCCTGGAGTGTAAGGAGGAACACTGAAGCTTTCTTT,CAWSVRRNTEAFF,.,TRBV30,.,TRBJ1-1
TGTGCCAGCAGCTTGCCGGGACAGGGTACCTACGAGCAGTACTTC,CASSLPGQGTYEQYF,TRBD1,TRBV3-1/TRBV3-2,few,TRBJ2-7
TGTGCCAGCAGCGTAGGCGGATACAGGGGGCTTGAGACCCAGTACTTC,CASSVGGYRGLETQYF,TRBD1,TRBV9,.,TRBJ2-5
TGCGCCAGCAGCCATAATTTCAATGAGCAGTTCTTC,CASSHNFNEQFF,.,TRBV4-3,.,TRBJ2-1
TGTGCCAGTAGCCTTAACAGGGATCCAGAGACCCAGTACTTC,CASSLNRDPETQYF,.,TRBV19,.,TRBJ2-5
TGTGCCATCAGTGATAGGGGACAGGGCAACAATGAGCAGTTCTTC,CAISDRGQGNNEQFF,TRBD1,TRBV10-3,few,TRBJ2-1
TGTGCCATCAGTGAAGGGGTACTGCCCTACGAGCAGTACTTC,CAISEGVLPYEQYF,.,TRBV10-3,.,TRBJ2-7
TGTGCCATCAGTGACCGCGGGGACGGAAACACCATATATTTT,CAISDRGDGNTIYF,.,TRBV10-3,few,TRBJ1-3
TGTGCCAGCAGGCGCAGCGGAAGGACTGAAGCTTTCTTT,CASRRSGRTEAFF,.,TRBV28,.,TRBJ1-1
TGTGCCAGCAGAAGTGGGGGGACAGTCTCCTACGAGCAGTACTTC,CASRSGGTVSYEQYF,.,TRBV6-5,.,TRBJ2-7
TGCAGCGTGGGGGGTGAGGAAAAACTGTTTTTT,CSVGGEEKLFF,.,TRBV29-1,.,TRBJ1-4